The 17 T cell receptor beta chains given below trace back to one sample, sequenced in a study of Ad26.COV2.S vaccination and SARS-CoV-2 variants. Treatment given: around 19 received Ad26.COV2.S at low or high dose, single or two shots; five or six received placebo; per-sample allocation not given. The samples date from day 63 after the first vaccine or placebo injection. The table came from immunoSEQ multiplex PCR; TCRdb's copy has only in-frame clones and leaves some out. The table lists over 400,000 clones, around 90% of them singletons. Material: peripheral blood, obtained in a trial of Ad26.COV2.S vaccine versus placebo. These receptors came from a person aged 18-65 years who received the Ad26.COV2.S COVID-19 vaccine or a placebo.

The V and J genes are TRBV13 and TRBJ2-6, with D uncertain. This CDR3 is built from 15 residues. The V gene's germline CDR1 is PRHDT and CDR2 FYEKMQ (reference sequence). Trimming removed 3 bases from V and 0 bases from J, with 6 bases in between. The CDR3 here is CASSFRSSGANVLTF. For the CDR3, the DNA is TGTGCCAGCAGCTTCAGGAGCTCTGGGGCCAACGTCCTGACTTTC.

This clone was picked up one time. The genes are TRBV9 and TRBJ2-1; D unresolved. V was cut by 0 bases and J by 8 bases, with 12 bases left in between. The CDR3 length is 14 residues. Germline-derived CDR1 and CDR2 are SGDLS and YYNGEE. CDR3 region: CASSVGGRSYEQFF. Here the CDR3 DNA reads TGTGCCAGCAGCGTAGGAGGTAGATCCTATGAGCAGTTCTTC.

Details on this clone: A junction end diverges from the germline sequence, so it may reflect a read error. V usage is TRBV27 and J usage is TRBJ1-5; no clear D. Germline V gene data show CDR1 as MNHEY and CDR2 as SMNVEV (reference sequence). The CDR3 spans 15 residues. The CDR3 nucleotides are TGTGCCAGCAGTATATCGAGATCTGGCAATCAGCCCCAGCATTTT. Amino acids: CASSISRSGNQPQHF.

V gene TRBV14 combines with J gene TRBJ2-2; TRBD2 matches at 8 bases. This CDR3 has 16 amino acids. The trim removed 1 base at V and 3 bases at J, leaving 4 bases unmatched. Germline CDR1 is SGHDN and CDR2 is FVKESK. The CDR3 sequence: CASSQGTSGYTGELFF. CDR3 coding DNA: TGTGCCAGCAGCCAAGGTACTAGCGGATACACCGGGGAGCTGTTTTTT. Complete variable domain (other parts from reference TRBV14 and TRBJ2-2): EAGVTQFPSHSVIEKGQTVTLRCDPISGHDNLYWYRRVMGKEIKFLLHFVKESKQDESGMPNNRFLAERTGGTYSTLKVQPAELEDSGVYFCASSQGTSGYTGELFFGEGSRLTVL.

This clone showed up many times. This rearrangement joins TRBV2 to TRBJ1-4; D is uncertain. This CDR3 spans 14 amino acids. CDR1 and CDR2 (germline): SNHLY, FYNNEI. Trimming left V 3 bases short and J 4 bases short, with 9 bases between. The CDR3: CASSDGGNNEKLFF. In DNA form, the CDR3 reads TGTGCCAGCAGTGACGGCGGTAATAATGAAAAACTGTTTTTT.

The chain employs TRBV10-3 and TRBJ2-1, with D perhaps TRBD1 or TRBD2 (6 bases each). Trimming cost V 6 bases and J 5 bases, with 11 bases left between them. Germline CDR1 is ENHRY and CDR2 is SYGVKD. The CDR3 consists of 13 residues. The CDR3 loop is CAIRGGLDNEQFF. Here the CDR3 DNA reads TGTGCCATCAGGGGGGGCTTGGACAATGAGCAGTTCTTC.

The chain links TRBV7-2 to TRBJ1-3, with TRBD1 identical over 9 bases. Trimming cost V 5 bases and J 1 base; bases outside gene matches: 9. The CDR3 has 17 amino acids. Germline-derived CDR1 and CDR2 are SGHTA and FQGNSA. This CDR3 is CASSPGQGMGSGNTIYF. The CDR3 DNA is TGTGCCAGCAGCCCCGGACAGGGGATGGGATCTGGAAACACCATATATTTT.

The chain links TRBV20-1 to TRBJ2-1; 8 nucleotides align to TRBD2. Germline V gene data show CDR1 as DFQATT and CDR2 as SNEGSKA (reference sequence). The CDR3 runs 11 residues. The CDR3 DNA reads TGCACGGGAGGGCCAGACAATGAGCAGTTCTTC. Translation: CTGGPDNEQFF.

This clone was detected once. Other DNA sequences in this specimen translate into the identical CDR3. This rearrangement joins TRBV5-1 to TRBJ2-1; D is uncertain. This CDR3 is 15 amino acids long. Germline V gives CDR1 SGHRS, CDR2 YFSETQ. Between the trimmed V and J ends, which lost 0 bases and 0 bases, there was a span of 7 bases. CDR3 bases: TGCGCCAGCAGCTTGGTGTCTAGCTCCTACAATGAGCAGTTCTTC. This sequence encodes CASSLVSSSYNEQFF.

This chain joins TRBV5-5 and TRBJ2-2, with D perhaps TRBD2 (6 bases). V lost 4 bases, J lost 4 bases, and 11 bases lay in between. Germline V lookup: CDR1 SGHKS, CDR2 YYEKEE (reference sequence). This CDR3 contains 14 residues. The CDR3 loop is CASSGLLGTGELFF. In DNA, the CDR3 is TGTGCCAGCAGCGGACTACTGGGCACCGGGGAGCTGTTTTTT. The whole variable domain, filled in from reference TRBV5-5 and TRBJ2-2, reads DAGVTQSPTHLIKTRGQQVTLRCSPISGHKSVSWYQQVLGQGPQFIFQYYEKEERGRGNFPDRFSARQFPNYSSELNVNALLLGDSALYLCASSGLLGTGELFFGEGSRLTVL.

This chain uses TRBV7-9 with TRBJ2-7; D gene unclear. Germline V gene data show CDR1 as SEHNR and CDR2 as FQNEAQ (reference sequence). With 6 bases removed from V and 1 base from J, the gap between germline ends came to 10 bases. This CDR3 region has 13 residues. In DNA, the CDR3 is TGTGCCAGCAGGACCGATAGTTCCTACGAGCAGTACTTC. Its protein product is CASRTDSSYEQYF.

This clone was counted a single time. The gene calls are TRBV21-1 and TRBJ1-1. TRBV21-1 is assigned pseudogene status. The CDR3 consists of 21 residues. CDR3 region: CASSKYYLEVWVWRMNTEAFF. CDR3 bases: TGTGCCAGCAGCAAATATTATTTAGAGGTGTGGGTCTGGAGAATGAACACTGAAGCTTTCTTT.

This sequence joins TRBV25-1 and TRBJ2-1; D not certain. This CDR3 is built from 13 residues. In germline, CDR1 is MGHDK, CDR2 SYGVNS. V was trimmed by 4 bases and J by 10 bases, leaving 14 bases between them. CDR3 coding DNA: TGTGCCAGCAGTGGAGGCGGCAGTGGGGAGCAGTTCTTC. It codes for CASSGGGSGEQFF. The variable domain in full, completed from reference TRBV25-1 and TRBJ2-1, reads EADIYQTPRYLVIGTGKKITLECSQTMGHDKMYWYQQDPGMELHLIHYSYGVNSTEKGDLSSESTVSRIRTEHFPLTLESARPSHTSQYLCASSGGGSGEQFFGPGTRLTVL.

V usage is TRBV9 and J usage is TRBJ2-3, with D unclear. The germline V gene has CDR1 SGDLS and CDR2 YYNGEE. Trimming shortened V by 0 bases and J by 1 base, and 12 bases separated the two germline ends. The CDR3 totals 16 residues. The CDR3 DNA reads TGTGCCAGCAGCGTAGTAGGCGGAGCCCGCACAGATACGCAGTATTTT. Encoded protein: CASSVVGGARTDTQYF.

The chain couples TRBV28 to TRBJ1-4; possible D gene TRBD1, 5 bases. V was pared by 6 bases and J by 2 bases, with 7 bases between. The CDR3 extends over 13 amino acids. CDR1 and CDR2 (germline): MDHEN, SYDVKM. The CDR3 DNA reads TGTGCCAGCAGCTCAGGGACTAATGAAAAACTGTTTTTT. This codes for CASSSGTNEKLFF.

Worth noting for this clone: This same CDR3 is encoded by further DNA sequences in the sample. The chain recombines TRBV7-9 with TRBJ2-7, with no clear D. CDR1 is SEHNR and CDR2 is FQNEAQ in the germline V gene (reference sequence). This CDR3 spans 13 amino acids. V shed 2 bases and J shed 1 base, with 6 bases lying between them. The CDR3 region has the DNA TGTGCCAGCAGCTTATCATCGTCCTACGAGCAGTACTTC. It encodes CASSLSSSYEQYF.

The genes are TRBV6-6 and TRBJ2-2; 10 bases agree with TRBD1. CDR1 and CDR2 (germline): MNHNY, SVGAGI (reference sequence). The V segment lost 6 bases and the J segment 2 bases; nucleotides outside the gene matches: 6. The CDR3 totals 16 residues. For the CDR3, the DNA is TGTGCCAGCAGGCAGACAGGGGGCAGCAACACCGGGGAGCTGTTTTTT. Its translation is CASRQTGGSNTGELFF.